These T cell receptor beta chains were read from a single sample in a study of T cells in tumors after PD-1 blockade. TCRdb's copy holds only in-frame clones and misses some; the assay was immunoSEQ multiplex PCR. This table has around 51,000 clones, over 75% appearing once. The input for sequencing was PBMCs, taken before anti-PD-1 treatment. The receptors originated from a human donor with basal cell carcinoma. CDR3s include the opening cysteine and the closing phenylalanine or tryptophan. A D gene is named only where the DNA matches it firmly.

V	D	J	DNA	CDR3
TRBV28	TRBD2	TRBJ2-3	TGTGCCAGCTTGGAGGCGGGGGGTGGGACCCATACGCAGTATTTT	CASLEAGGGTHTQYF
TRBV14	NA	TRBJ2-5	TGTGCCAGCAGCGGACTGGGGTTTGAAGAGACCCAGTACTTC	CASSGLGFEETQYF
TRBV5-1	TRBD1	TRBJ2-2	TGCGCCAGCAGTTCTCCCGACAGGGGTTTTGCCGGGGAGCTGTTTTTT	CASSSPDRGFAGELFF
TRBV6-5	NA	TRBJ2-7	TGTGCCAGCAGTTCGAGACAGATCTCCTACGAGCAGTACTTC	CASSSRQISYEQYF
TRBV4-2	NA	TRBJ1-1	TGTGCCAGCAACCGGGAAGGAGAAATGGACACTGAAGCTTTCTTT	CASNREGEMDTEAFF
TRBV5-1	TRBD2	TRBJ2-7	TGCGCCAGCAGCTTGGATGCGGGGGGGCGGAACGAGCAGTACTTC	CASSLDAGGRNEQYF
TRBV14	NA	TRBJ2-2	TGTGCCAGCAGCCAAGCGATTCCTGGAACCGGGGAGCTGTTTTTT	CASSQAIPGTGELFF
TRBV13	TRBD2	TRBJ2-1	TGTGCCAGTGGACTAGCGGGGTACAATGAGCAGTTCTTC	CASGLAGYNEQFF
TRBV6-2/TRBV6-3	TRBD2	TRBJ2-7	TGTGCCAGCAGTTACTCGGTAATGGGACTAGGGTCTCGTGAGCAGTACTTC	CASSYSVMGLGSREQYF
TRBV27	NA	TRBJ2-2	TGTGCCAGCAGTTTAGAGCTTTCGGGGGAGCTGTTTTTT	CASSLELSGELFF
TRBV7-9	TRBD1	TRBJ2-7	TGTGCCAGCAGCTTCGGGACAGCCACCTACGAGCAGTACTTC	CASSFGTATYEQYF
TRBV27	TRBD2	TRBJ2-3	TGTGCCAGCAGTTTATGGTCTGGGGGCGGGGGGGCCCCACAGTCGGCGCAGTATTTT	CASSLWSGGGGAPQSAQYF
TRBV7-2	NA	TRBJ1-5	TGTGCCAGCAGCACATCCCGGGCGAGCAATCAGCCCCAGCATTTT	CASSTSRASNQPQHF
TRBV5-1	NA	TRBJ2-5	TGCGCCAGCAGCTTTCAACAAGAGACCCAGTACTTC	CASSFQQETQYF